This T cell receptor (beta chain) appears in the sequencing data of a study of blood T cell repertoires in COVID-19. Study context: From the United States, Italy and Spain came samples of acute and convalescent COVID-19. Nucleic acid was either cDNA or gDNA, and it came from T cells, B-cell-depleted T cells, or PBMCs.

Germline CDR1 SQVTM, CDR2 ANQGSEA. Unmatched junction bases numbered 6, after V lost 7 bases and J lost 0 bases. The CDR3 has 13 amino acids. Original processing methods: For nucleated cells, counts were estimated from reference gene primer amplification. Here immunoSEQ multiplex PCR was the method, and the copy in TCRdb shows in-frame clones only, minus some. V, J and clone size derive from that table, while D and trimming were established from the DNA sequence. The sample has around 100,000 clones; more than 80% are singletons. The chain combines TRBV29-1 with TRBJ2-7; 7 nucleotides agree with TRBD1. The sample comprised peripheral blood. The origin of this receptor is a human donor in a cohort sampled during active COVID-19. CDR3 residues: CSGVTGSSYEQYF. The CDR3 DNA follows: TGCAGCGGGGTGACAGGGAGCTCCTACGAGCAGTACTTC.